This paragraph reports one T cell receptor (beta chain). This sample is part of a study of blood T cell repertoires in COVID-19. Method: immunoSEQ multiplex PCR; TCRdb's copy keeps in-frame clones and lacks some. The sample holds about 140,000 clones; about nine tenths are singletons and the top ten take more than 0.8%. With 9 bases removed from V and 5 bases from J, the gap between germline ends came to 14 bases. Germline V gene lookup returns CDR1 LNHDA and CDR2 SQIVND (reference sequence). This CDR3 is 13 amino acids long. Material: peripheral blood. The chain links TRBV19 to TRBJ1-5; D is possibly TRBD1 (6 bases). The sequence derives from a woman aged 50 to 60 with acute or convalescent COVID-19. The CDR3 sequence is CASTGMGDQPQHF. CDR3 DNA sequence: TGTGCCAGCACAGGGATGGGCGATCAGCCCCAGCATTTT.